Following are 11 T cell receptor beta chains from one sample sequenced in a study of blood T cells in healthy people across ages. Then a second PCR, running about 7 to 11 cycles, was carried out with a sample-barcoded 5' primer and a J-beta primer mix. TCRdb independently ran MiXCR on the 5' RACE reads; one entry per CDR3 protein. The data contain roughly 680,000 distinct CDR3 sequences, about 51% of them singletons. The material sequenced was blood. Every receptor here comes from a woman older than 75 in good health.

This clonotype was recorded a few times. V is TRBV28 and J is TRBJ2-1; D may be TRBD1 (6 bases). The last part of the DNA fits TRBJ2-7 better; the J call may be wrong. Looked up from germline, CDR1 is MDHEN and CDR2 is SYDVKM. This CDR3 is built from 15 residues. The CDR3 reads CASSLRQALYNEQYF. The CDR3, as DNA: TGTGCCAGCAGTTTACGACAGGCTCTCTACAATGAGCAGTACTTC.

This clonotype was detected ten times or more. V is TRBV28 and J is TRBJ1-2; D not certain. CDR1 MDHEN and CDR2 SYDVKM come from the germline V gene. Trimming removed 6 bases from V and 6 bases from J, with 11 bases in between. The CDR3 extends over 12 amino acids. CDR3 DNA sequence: TGTGCCAGCAGCCCAACCGCACATGGCTACACCTTC. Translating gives CASSPTAHGYTF.

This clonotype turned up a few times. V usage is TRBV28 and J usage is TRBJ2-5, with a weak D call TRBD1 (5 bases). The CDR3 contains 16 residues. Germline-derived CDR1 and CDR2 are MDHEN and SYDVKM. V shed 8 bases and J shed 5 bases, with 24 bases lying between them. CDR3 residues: CASSPLLTARRETQYF. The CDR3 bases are TGTGCCAGCTCTCCCCTTCTGACAGCCAGGCGGGAGACCCAGTACTTC.

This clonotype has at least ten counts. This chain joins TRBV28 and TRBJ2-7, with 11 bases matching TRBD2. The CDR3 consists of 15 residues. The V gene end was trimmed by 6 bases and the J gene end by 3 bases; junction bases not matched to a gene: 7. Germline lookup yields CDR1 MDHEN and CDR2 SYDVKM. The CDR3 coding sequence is TGTGCCAGCAGAGGGGAAACTAGCGGGAGCTACGAGCAGTACTTC. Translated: CASRGETSGSYEQYF.

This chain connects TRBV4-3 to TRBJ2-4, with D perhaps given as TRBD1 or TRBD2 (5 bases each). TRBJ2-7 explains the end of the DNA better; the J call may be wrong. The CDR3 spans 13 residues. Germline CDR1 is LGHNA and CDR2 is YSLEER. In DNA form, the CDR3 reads TGCGCCAGCAGCCAAGAAGGGGAGTACGAGCAGTACTTC. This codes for CASSQEGEYEQYF.

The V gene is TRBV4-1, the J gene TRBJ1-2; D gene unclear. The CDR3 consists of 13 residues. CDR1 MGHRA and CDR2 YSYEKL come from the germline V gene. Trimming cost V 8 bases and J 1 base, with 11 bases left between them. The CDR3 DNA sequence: TGCGCCAGCTCTAAGGACGGTAACTATGGCTACACCTTC. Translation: CASSKDGNYGYTF.

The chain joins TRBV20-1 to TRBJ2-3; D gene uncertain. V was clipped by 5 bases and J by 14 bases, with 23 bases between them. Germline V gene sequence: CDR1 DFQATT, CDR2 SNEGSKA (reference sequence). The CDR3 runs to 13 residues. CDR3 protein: CSAAPPQHRYAYF. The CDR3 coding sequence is TGCAGTGCTGCTCCCCCTCAGCACAGATACGCGTATTTT.

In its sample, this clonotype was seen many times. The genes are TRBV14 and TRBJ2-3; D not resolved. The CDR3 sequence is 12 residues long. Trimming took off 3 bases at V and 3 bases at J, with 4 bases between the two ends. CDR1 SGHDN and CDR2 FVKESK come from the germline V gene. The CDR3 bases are TGTGCCAGCAGCCACACTACAGATACGCAGTATTTT. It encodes CASSHTTDTQYF. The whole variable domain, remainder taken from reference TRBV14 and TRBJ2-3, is EAGVTQFPSHSVIEKGQTVTLRCDPISGHDNLYWYRRVMGKEIKFLLHFVKESKQDESGMPNNRFLAERTGGTYSTLKVQPAELEDSGVYFCASSHTTDTQYFGPGTRLTVL.

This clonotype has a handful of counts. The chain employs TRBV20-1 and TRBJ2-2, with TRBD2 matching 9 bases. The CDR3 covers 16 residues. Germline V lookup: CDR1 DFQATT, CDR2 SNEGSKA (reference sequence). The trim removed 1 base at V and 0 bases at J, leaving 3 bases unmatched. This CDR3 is CSARVAGAPNTGELFF. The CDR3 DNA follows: TGCAGTGCTAGAGTAGCGGGGGCTCCGAACACCGGGGAGCTGTTTTTT.

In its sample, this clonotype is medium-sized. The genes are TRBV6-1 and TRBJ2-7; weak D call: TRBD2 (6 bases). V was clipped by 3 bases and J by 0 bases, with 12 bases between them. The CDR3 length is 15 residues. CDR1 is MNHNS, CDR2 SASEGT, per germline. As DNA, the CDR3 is TGTGCCAGCAGTGAGGGGGGTGACAGCTCCTACGAGCAGTACTTC. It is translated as CASSEGGDSSYEQYF.

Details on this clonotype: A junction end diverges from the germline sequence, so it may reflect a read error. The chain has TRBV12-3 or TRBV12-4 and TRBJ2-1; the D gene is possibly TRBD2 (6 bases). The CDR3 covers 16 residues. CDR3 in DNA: TGTGCCAGCAGTTTTGCGGGGCCTAGGTCCTACGATGAGCAGTTCTTC. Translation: CASSFAGPRSYDEQFF.